These 19 T cell receptor beta chains came from one sample sequenced in a study of T cells after yellow fever vaccination. MiXCR, applied by TCRdb to the 5' RACE reads, yields one record per CDR3 protein. The sample yields around 400,000 distinct CDR3 sequences, 11% seen once. The input for sequencing was PBMCs, taken on the day of the first yellow fever vaccination. All receptors derive from a man aged 18 to 30 who received the YFV17D yellow fever vaccine.

This clonotype has only a few counts. J is TRBJ1-6 and V is TRBV6-2 or TRBV6-3; D remains unclear. Per the germline V gene, CDR1 is MNHEY and CDR2 is SVGEGT. This CDR3 has 17 residues. The germline V and J ends were trimmed by 0 bases and 9 bases, with 18 bases remaining between them. CDR3 loop: CASSYSIGLGKASPLHF. The CDR3 bases are TGTGCCAGCAGTTACTCGATCGGCCTGGGGAAAGCTTCACCCCTCCACTTT.

This clonotype appeared a few times. CDR3 DNA: TGTGCCAGCACCTTCGGATTGATGAGCAATCAGCCCCAGCATTTT. Its protein product is CASTFGLMSNQPQHF. The chain employs TRBV12-3 or TRBV12-4 and TRBJ1-5; D is undetermined. Trimming removed 7 bases at V and 1 base at J, with 14 bases between. The CDR3 is made up of 15 amino acids.

The V gene is TRBV7-6, the J gene TRBJ2-1, with TRBD2 matching 11 bases. The CDR3 is made up of 19 amino acids. Germline assignment: CDR1 SGHVS and CDR2 FNYEAQ. Trimming cost V 1 base and J 0 bases; bases outside gene matches: 8. The CDR3 coding sequence is TGTGCCAGCAGCTTAGGGCTAGCGGGGGGCGGTAGCTCCTACAATGAGCAGTTCTTC. Its protein product is CASSLGLAGGGSSYNEQFF.

V is TRBV2 and J is TRBJ1-5, with D possibly being TRBD1 (6 bases). The germline gives CDR1 SNHLY, CDR2 FYNNEI. The CDR3 has 15 residues. Trimming removed 4 bases at V and 3 bases at J, with 13 bases between. DNA of the CDR3: TGTGCCAGCAGTGGGGACAAGGGCTCCAATCAGCCCCAGCATTTT. Translated: CASSGDKGSNQPQHF.

Many counts were recorded for this clonotype. V and J are TRBV7-8 and TRBJ2-7; D ambiguous. V was pared by 1 base and J by 2 bases, with 9 bases between. CDR1 is SGHVS and CDR2 is FQNEAQ in the germline V gene. This CDR3 is 14 amino acids long. The CDR3 here is CASSLGGSPYEQYF. The DNA for the CDR3 is TGTGCCAGCAGCTTAGGGGGATCTCCCTACGAGCAGTACTTC.

Here the CDR3 DNA reads TGTGCCAGTACCCCTCTAGCGGGGTGGGCAGATACGCAGTATTTT. As protein: CASTPLAGWADTQYF. The V call is TRBV19, the J call TRBJ2-3, with 9 bases fitting TRBD2. The V gene end was trimmed by 7 bases and the J gene end by 4 bases; junction bases not matched to a gene: 9. CDR3 length equals 15 residues. Germline assignment: CDR1 LNHDA and CDR2 SQIVND (reference sequence).

This clonotype turned up a few times. The genes are TRBV6-5 and TRBJ1-1; 10 bases line up with TRBD1. The junction had 5 bases not matched to a gene; V was cut back by 0 bases and J by 4 bases. The CDR3 is 16 residues long. CDR1 and CDR2 from the germline V gene are MNHEY and SVGAGI. The CDR3 region has the DNA TGTGCCAGCAGTTACTCGACAGGGGGCTTGGGCACTGAAGCTTTCTTT. Amino acid sequence: CASSYSTGGLGTEAFF.

This clonotype was observed at least ten times. The chain couples TRBV5-1 to TRBJ2-3, with 8 bases identical to TRBD1. This CDR3 has 15 residues. The trim removed 4 bases at V and 2 bases at J, leaving 6 bases unmatched. Looked up from germline, CDR1 is SGHRS and CDR2 is YFSETQ. The CDR3 region is CASSIGQGFTDTQYF. Here the CDR3 DNA reads TGCGCCAGCAGCATAGGACAGGGCTTCACAGATACGCAGTATTTT.

This clonotype was seen a few times. The gene calls are TRBV7-3 and TRBJ2-2; D is unresolved. The CDR3 sequence is 14 residues long. The ends were cut back, 1 base at V and 5 bases at J, with 8 bases in the middle. Germline V CDR1 and CDR2: SGHTA, FQGTGA. The CDR3 spells CASSLNGRTGELFF. CDR3 DNA: TGTGCCAGCAGCTTAAATGGACGGACCGGGGAGCTGTTTTTT. Variable domain in full (rest from reference TRBV7-3 and TRBJ2-2): GAGVSQTPSNKVTEKGKYVELRCDPISGHTALYWYRQSLGQGPEFLIYFQGTGAADDSGLPNDRFFAVRPEGSVSTLKIQRTERGDSAVYLCASSLNGRTGELFFGEGSRLTVL.

This clonotype was detected a few times. The chain couples TRBV5-1 to TRBJ2-2; 10 bases are a match to TRBD1. The V gene's germline CDR1 is SGHRS and CDR2 YFSETQ. The CDR3 is 17 amino acids. J gave up 6 bases and V 7 bases, and 15 bases lay outside the gene matches. CDR3 sequence reads: CASAPLGTGDKAGELFF. In nucleotides, the CDR3 is TGCGCCAGCGCCCCTCTCGGGACAGGGGATAAAGCCGGGGAGCTGTTTTTT.

This sequence joins TRBV21-1 and TRBJ1-5. TRBV21-1 is shown as a pseudogene. The CDR3 spans 17 residues. CDR3 nucleotide sequence: TGTGCCAGCGGAGGAGTGGTTCTAAAATATAGCAATCAGCCCCAGCATTTT. Protein sequence: CASGGVVLKYSNQPQHF.

In this sample, this clonotype turned up a few times. The V gene is TRBV3-1, the J gene TRBJ1-1, with D possibly matching TRBD1 (6 bases). V was clipped by 4 bases and J by 2 bases, with 11 bases between them. CDR3 length: 14 amino acids. CDR1 LGHDT and CDR2 YNNKEL come from the germline V gene (reference sequence). Written as DNA, the CDR3 is TGTGCCAGCAGCCGACAACAGGGTAACACTGAAGCTTTCTTT. Its protein product is CASSRQQGNTEAFF.

This clonotype was counted between two and nine times. The rearrangement uses TRBV10-3 and TRBJ2-5; weak D call: TRBD1 (5 bases). Between the trimmed V and J ends, which lost 3 bases and 4 bases, there was a span of 21 bases. The CDR3 spans 17 residues. Germline V gene data show CDR1 as ENHRY and CDR2 as SYGVKD. The chain's CDR3 is CAISESAVTFGAETQYF. CDR3 in DNA: TGTGCCATCAGTGAATCGGCAGTGACCTTTGGGGCAGAGACCCAGTACTTC.

The chain uses TRBV7-8 and TRBJ2-5, with D tentatively TRBD1 (6 bases). The CDR3 totals 13 residues. Germline CDR1 SGHVS, CDR2 FQNEAQ. The V gene lost 1 base and the J gene lost 6 bases, with 9 bases spanning the gap. This CDR3 is CASSLGGGQTQYF. The CDR3 DNA reads as TGTGCCAGCAGCTTAGGAGGGGGACAGACCCAGTACTTC.

This clonotype appeared many times. The chain links TRBV4-2 to TRBJ2-2; TRBD1 matches at 7 bases. V shed 1 base and J 6 bases; nucleotides not matched to a gene: 5. Germline CDR1 and CDR2: LGHNA and YNFKEQ. CDR3 length: 15 residues. This CDR3 is CASSQGHRGAGELFF. The DNA of the CDR3 is TGTGCCAGCAGCCAAGGTCACAGGGGCGCCGGGGAGCTGTTTTTT.

The genes are TRBV5-1 and TRBJ2-1; 8 bases agree with TRBD1. Trimming cost V 5 bases and J 7 bases; bases outside gene matches: 5. The CDR3 extends over 13 amino acids. CDR1 is SGHRS and CDR2 is YFSETQ in the germline V gene. CDR3 bases: TGCGCCAGCAGGAAGGACAGGGTAAATGAGCAGTTCTTC. Encoded protein: CASRKDRVNEQFF.

This clonotype was recorded at least ten times. The chain couples TRBV20-1 to TRBJ2-3; D unresolved. Germline V gene lookup returns CDR1 DFQATT and CDR2 SNEGSKA (reference sequence). There are 12 residues in the CDR3. V lost 6 bases and J lost 4, with 11 bases in between. The CDR3 DNA reads TGCAGTGCCGCTAGACCCCCAGATACGCAGTATTTT. Its protein is CSAARPPDTQYF.

This clonotype has ten or more counts. This chain joins TRBV7-8 and TRBJ2-1; 7 bases agree with TRBD1. The CDR3 sequence is 15 residues long. The V and J ends lost 3 bases and 4 bases, in that order; junction bases with no gene match: 6. Per the germline V gene, CDR1 is SGHVS and CDR2 is FQNEAQ. This chain's CDR3 is CASSLERTGYNEQFF. Written as DNA, the CDR3 is TGTGCCAGCAGCTTGGAAAGGACAGGTTACAATGAGCAGTTCTTC.

This clonotype was recorded a few times. This sequence joins TRBV6-1 and TRBJ1-1, with D tentatively TRBD1 (6 bases). This CDR3 is built from 14 residues. V gave up 7 bases and J gave up 6 bases, with 18 bases separating them. The germline CDR1 and CDR2 sequences are MNHNS and SASEGT. The CDR3 spells CASTPTGPAAEAFF. CDR3 DNA: TGTGCCAGCACCCCGACAGGACCGGCAGCTGAAGCTTTCTTT.